Shown below are 15 T cell receptor beta chains from a single sample sequenced in a study of T-cell reconstitution after alpha-beta-depleted transplantation in children. As it was prepared, the TCRbeta library received unique molecular identifiers. Each CDR3 protein gets one entry after TCRdb re-called the PCR reads with MiXCR. Counted here are 450,000 to 550,000 distinct CDR3 sequences, roughly 11% occurring once; the ten biggest clones make up about 15%. The sample in question was PBMCs, mostly from graft donor cells, obtained 180 days after TCRalphabeta/CD19-depleted stem cell transplant. All receptors come from a female patient younger than 10 who had a stem cell transplant for aplastic anemia, so the T cells may come from the graft donor.

The V and J genes are TRBV5-1 and TRBJ2-7; D is perhaps TRBD2 (5 bases). Germline CDR1 reads SGHRS; CDR2 reads YFSETQ. The CDR3 totals 15 residues. V gave up 5 bases and J gave up 0 bases, with 15 bases separating them. The CDR3 DNA reads TGCGCCAGCAGACCCTTTAACGGGGACTCCTACGAGCAGTACTTC. It translates to CASRPFNGDSYEQYF.

This clonotype was recorded a few times. The CDR3 DNA is TGTGCCAGCAGCCCGCTCGAAGGGGATCACGAGCAGTACGTC. Translated, it gives CASSPLEGDHEQYV. The V call is TRBV7-2, the J call TRBJ2-7, with a tentative D call TRBD1 (5 bases). Trimming left V 5 bases short and J 5 bases short, with 16 bases between. Germline CDR1 SGHTA, CDR2 FQGNSA. CDR3 length: 14 amino acids.

This clonotype has just a few counts. CDR3: CASSETGVSVRNEQFF. As DNA, the CDR3 is TGTGCCAGCAGTGAGACAGGGGTCTCGGTCCGAAATGAGCAGTTCTTC. The chain employs TRBV25-1 and TRBJ2-1; 8 positions agree with TRBD1. The V and J ends lost 3 bases and 7 bases, in that order; junction bases with no gene match: 11. The CDR3 sequence is 16 residues long. The V gene's germline CDR1 is MGHDK and CDR2 SYGVNS.

J is TRBJ1-2 and V is TRBV20-1; 7 bases are a match to TRBD1. Looked up from germline, CDR1 is DFQATT and CDR2 is SNEGSKA (reference sequence). This CDR3 spans 14 amino acids. Trimming cost V 6 bases and J 7 bases; bases outside gene matches: 14. The CDR3 here is CSAQGDQGVRGYTF. The CDR3 coding sequence is TGCAGTGCGCAAGGGGATCAGGGGGTTCGTGGCTACACCTTC.

The chain recombines TRBV20-1 with TRBJ1-2, with 8 bases fitting TRBD1. V was pared by 0 bases and J by 1 base, with 10 bases of the junction left unmatched. This CDR3 spans 17 amino acids. CDR1 is DFQATT and CDR2 is SNEGSKA in the germline V gene (reference sequence). CDR3 sequence: CSARDLFGTGYNYGYTF. The CDR3 DNA sequence: TGCAGTGCTAGAGATCTCTTCGGGACAGGATATAACTATGGCTACACCTTC.

The CDR3 coding sequence is TGCGCCAGCAGCTTGGTAGCGACGATTCCACAAGAGACCCAGTACTTC. This gives the protein CASSLVATIPQETQYF. This chain joins TRBV5-1 and TRBJ2-5; the D gene is possibly TRBD2 (5 bases). The germline V and J ends were trimmed by 0 bases and 2 bases, with 14 bases remaining between them. CDR3 length: 16 residues. Germline CDR1 reads SGHRS; CDR2 reads YFSETQ.

V is TRBV9 and J is TRBJ2-1; 8 nucleotides match TRBD2. In germline, CDR1 is SGDLS, CDR2 YYNGEE. The CDR3 has 14 amino acids. Germline trimming cut 2 bases from V and 8 bases from J; bases unmatched to any gene: 6. In DNA form, the CDR3 reads TGTGCCAGCAGCGTCGGACTAGCCTTGGATGAGCAGTTCTTC. Translating gives CASSVGLALDEQFF.

The table lists this clonotype with a few counts. The chain carries TRBV6-2 or TRBV6-3 and TRBJ2-1, with D unclear. Germline V gives CDR1 MNHEY, CDR2 SVGEGT. The V end was cut by 7 bases, the J end by 7 bases, with 23 bases between. The CDR3 has 16 amino acids. CDR3 coding DNA: TGTGCCAGCAATAAAAAGGTTCGGGCGTACTGGAATGAGCAGTTCTTC. Protein sequence: CASNKKVRAYWNEQFF.

This clonotype was seen only a few times. The chain recombines TRBV29-1 with TRBJ2-7; no clear D gene. Germline CDR1 is SQVTM and CDR2 is ANQGSEA. The V gene lost 6 bases and the J gene lost 0 bases, with 12 bases spanning the gap. This CDR3 has 13 amino acids. CDR3 DNA sequence: TGCAGCGTCGCCCGCTGGCGCTCCTACGAGCAGTACTTC. Translated, it gives CSVARWRSYEQYF.

This clonotype was detected a few times. The rearrangement uses TRBV9 and TRBJ2-7; 8 positions agree with TRBD1. The CDR3 has 16 residues. The ends lost 3 bases at V and 2 bases at J; junction bases unmatched: 10. Germline CDR1 reads SGDLS; CDR2 reads YYNGEE. The CDR3 DNA is TGTGCCAGCAGCGAAGACGCAGGGGGCTACACCTACGAGCAGTACTTC. Amino acids: CASSEDAGGYTYEQYF. The full variable domain, with the rest looked up from reference TRBV9 and TRBJ2-7, is DSGVTQTPKHLITATGQRVTLRCSPRSGDLSVYWYQQSLDQGLQFLIQYYNGEERAKGNILERFSAQQFPDLHSELNLSSLELGDSALYFCASSEDAGGYTYEQYFGPGTRLTVT.

V is TRBV4-3 and J is TRBJ2-3; D ambiguous. Per the germline V gene, CDR1 is LGHNA and CDR2 is YSLEER. V was pared by 3 bases and J by 2 bases, with 9 bases between. The CDR3 loop spans 14 amino acids. The CDR3 loop is CASSHNSATDTQYF. CDR3 in DNA: TGCGCCAGCAGCCATAACTCCGCCACAGATACGCAGTATTTT.

This clonotype was detected a few times. CDR3 bases: TGTGCCAGCTCACCACCGGAGGGGCTGCGGTTCTTC. As protein: CASSPPEGLRFF. The gene calls are TRBV18 and TRBJ2-1; maybe TRBD2 (6 bases). In germline, CDR1 is KGHSH, CDR2 LQKENI. This CDR3 is built from 12 residues. V lost 0 bases and J lost 15, with 12 bases in between.

This clonotype was counted a few times. The chain has TRBV28 and TRBJ1-1; D remains ambiguous. The CDR3 totals 14 residues. With 6 bases removed from V and 0 bases from J, the gap between germline ends came to 11 bases. Germline CDR1 is MDHEN and CDR2 is SYDVKM. CDR3: CASRQRALNTEAFF. The CDR3 nucleotides read TGTGCCAGCAGACAAAGAGCCCTGAACACTGAAGCTTTCTTT.

V and J are TRBV4-3 and TRBJ1-1; weak D call: TRBD1 (6 bases). Trimming took 7 bases from V and 0 from J, leaving 18 bases between them. CDR1 is LGHNA, CDR2 YSLEER, per germline. CDR3 length: 16 residues. The CDR3 DNA reads as TGCGCCAGCACTCCAGCGGGGGGGCTGGTGAACACTGAAGCTTTCTTT. This sequence encodes CASTPAGGLVNTEAFF.

This chain links TRBV7-8 with TRBJ2-1; 7 bases fit TRBD2. With V trimmed by 5 bases and J by 12 bases, 13 bases remained unmatched. Germline V gives CDR1 SGHVS, CDR2 FQNEAQ. The CDR3 is 14 amino acids. CDR3 residues: CASSLPGTTEGQFF. The CDR3 nucleotides read TGTGCCAGCAGCCTACCCGGGACTACCGAGGGGCAGTTCTTC.